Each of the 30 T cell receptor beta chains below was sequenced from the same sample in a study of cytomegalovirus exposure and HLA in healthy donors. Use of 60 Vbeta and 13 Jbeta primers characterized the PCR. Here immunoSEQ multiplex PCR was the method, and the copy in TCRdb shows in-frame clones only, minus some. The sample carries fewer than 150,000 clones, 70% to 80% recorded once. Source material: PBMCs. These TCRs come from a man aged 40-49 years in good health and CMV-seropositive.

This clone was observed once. The CDR3 nucleotides are TGTGCCAGCAGTTTAGAGGCGAGGGAGCCCCAGCATTTT. Translated, it gives CASSLEAREPQHF. The chain employs TRBV28 and TRBJ1-5; D ambiguous. Per germline, CDR1 MDHEN and CDR2 SYDVKM. Deletions cut 2 bases from V and 8 bases from J, with 10 bases between. CDR3 length: 13 amino acids. Full variable domain (remainder filled in from reference TRBV28 and TRBJ1-5): DVKVTQSSRYLVKRTGEKVFLECVQDMDHENMFWYRQDPGLGLRLIYFSYDVKMKEKGDIPEGYSVSREKKERFSLILESASTNQTSMYLCASSLEAREPQHFGDGTRLSIL.

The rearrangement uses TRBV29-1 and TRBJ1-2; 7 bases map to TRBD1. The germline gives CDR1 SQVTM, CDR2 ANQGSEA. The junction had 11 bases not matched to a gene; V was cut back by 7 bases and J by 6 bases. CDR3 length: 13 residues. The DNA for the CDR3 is TGCAGCGCCCAAAGGGGGACAGAGAATGGCTACACCTTC. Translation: CSAQRGTENGYTF.

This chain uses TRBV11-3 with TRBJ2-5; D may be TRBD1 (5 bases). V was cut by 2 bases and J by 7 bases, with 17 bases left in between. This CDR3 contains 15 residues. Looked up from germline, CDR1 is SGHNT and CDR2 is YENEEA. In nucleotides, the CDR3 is TGTGCCAGCAGCTTAACGAACGACGGTCAGGGGACCCAGTACTTC. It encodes CASSLTNDGQGTQYF.

CDR3 coding DNA: TGTGCCAGCAGCTTGGGACAGGGGGCCTTCTACGAGCAGTACTTC. This gives the protein CASSLGQGAFYEQYF. The gene calls are TRBV5-8 and TRBJ2-7; 10 bases agree with TRBD1. Germline V CDR1 and CDR2: SGHTS, YDEGEE. The CDR3 consists of 15 residues. V shed 0 bases, J shed 3 bases, and the junction held 3 bases outside the gene matches.

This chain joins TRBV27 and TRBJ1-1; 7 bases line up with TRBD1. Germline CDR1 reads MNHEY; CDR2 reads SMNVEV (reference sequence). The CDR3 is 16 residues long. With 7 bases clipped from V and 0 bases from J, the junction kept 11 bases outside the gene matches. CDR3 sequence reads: CASKVGTALMNTEAFF. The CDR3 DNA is TGTGCCAGCAAGGTTGGGACAGCTCTAATGAACACTGAAGCTTTCTTT.

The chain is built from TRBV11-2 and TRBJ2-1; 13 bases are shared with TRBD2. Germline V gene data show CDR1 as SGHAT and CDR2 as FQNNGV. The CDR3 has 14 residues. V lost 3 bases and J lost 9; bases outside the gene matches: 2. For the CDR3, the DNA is TGTGCCAGCAGCTTCGGACTAGCGGGGGCTGAGCAGTTCTTC. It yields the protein CASSFGLAGAEQFF.

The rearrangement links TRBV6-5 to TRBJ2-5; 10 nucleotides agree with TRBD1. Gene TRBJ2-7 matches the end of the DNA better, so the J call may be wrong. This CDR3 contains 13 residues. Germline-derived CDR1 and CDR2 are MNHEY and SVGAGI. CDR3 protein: CASRRQGANEQYF. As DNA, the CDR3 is TGTGCCAGCAGACGACAGGGGGCGAACGAGCAGTACTTC.

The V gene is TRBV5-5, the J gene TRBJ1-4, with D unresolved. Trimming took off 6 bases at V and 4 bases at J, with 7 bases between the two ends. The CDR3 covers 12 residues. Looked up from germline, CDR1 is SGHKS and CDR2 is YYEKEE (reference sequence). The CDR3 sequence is CASTLLNEKLFF. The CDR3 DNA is TGTGCCAGCACCCTCCTTAATGAAAAACTGTTTTTT.

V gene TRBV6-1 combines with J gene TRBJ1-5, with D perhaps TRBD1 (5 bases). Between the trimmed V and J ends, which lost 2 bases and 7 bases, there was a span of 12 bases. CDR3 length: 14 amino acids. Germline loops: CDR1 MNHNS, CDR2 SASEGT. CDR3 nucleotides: TGTGCCAGCAGTGAACAGGGCGGTTGGCAGCCCCAGCATTTT. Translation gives CASSEQGGWQPQHF.

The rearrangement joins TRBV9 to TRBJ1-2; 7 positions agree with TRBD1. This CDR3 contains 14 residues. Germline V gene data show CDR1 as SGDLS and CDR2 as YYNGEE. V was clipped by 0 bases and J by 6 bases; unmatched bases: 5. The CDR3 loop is CASSVGRGGDGYTF. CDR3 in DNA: TGTGCCAGCAGCGTAGGTCGAGGGGGCGATGGCTACACCTTC.

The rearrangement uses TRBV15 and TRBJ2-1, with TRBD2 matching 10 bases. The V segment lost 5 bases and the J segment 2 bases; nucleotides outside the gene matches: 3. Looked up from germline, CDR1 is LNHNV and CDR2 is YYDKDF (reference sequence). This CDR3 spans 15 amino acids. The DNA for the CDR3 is TGTGCCACCAGCCGCGGACTAGCGGCCTACAATGAGCAGTTCTTC. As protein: CATSRGLAAYNEQFF.

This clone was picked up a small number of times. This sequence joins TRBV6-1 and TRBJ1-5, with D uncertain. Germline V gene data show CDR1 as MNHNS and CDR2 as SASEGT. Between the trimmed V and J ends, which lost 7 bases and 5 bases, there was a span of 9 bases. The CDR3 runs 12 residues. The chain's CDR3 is CASTSGYQPQHF. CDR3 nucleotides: TGTGCCAGCACGTCAGGTTATCAGCCCCAGCATTTT.

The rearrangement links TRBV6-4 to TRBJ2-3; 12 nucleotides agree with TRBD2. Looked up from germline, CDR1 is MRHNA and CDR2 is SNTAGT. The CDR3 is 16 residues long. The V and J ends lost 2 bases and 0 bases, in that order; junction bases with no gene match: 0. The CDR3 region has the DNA TGTGCCAGCAGTGACGGGACTAGCGGGAGCACAGATACGCAGTATTTT. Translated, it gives CASSDGTSGSTDTQYF.

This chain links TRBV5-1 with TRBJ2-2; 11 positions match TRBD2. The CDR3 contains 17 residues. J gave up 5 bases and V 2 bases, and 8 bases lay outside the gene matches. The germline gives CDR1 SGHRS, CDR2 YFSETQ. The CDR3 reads CASSFLTSGSGTGELFF. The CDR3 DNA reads TGCGCCAGCAGCTTCTTAACTAGCGGGAGTGGGACCGGGGAGCTGTTTTTT.

The CDR3 DNA follows: TGTGCCAGTAGTCCCCGGCGGGAGGCGGAGGGGGATGAGCAGTTCTTC. Protein sequence: CASSPRREAEGDEQFF. The chain uses TRBV19 and TRBJ2-1; 8 nucleotides line up with TRBD2. CDR1 and CDR2 (germline): LNHDA, SQIVND (reference sequence). The V segment lost 5 bases and the J segment 8 bases; nucleotides outside the gene matches: 14. The CDR3 is 16 amino acids.

The CDR3 DNA sequence: TGTGCCAGCAGTCTGGGACACTCCCTGGATGGCTACACCTTC. Translation gives CASSLGHSLDGYTF. V usage is TRBV6-1 and J usage is TRBJ1-2; the D gene is possibly TRBD1 (6 bases). Trimming took 5 bases from V and 6 from J, leaving 16 bases between them. The germline V gene has CDR1 MNHNS and CDR2 SASEGT. The CDR3 has 14 residues.

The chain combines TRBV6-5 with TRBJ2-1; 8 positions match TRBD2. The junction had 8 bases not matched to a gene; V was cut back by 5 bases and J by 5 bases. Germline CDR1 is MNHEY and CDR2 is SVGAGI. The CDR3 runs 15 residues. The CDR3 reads CASSLSGSIHNEQFF. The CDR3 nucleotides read TGTGCCAGCAGTCTGAGCGGGAGTATCCACAATGAGCAGTTCTTC.

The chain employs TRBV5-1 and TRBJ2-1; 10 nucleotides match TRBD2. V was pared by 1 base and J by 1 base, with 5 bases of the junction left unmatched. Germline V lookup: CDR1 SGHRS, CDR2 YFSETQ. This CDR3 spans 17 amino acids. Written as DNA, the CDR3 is TGCGCCAGCAGCTTGTCTAGCGGGAGTGGGTCCTACAATGAGCAGTTCTTC. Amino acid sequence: CASSLSSGSGSYNEQFF.

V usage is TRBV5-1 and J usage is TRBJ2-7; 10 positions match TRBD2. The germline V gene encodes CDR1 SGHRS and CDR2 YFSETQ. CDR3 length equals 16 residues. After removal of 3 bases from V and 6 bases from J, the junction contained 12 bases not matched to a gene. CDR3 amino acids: CASSSRTSGQSPEQYF. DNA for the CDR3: TGCGCCAGCAGCTCCCGGACTAGCGGCCAGTCCCCCGAGCAGTACTTC.

The CDR3 sequence: CATGLSGSESGELFF. The CDR3 DNA reads TGTGCCACCGGCCTTAGCGGGAGTGAGTCCGGGGAGCTGTTTTTT. This sequence joins TRBV10-3 and TRBJ2-2; 9 nucleotides match TRBD2. This CDR3 region has 15 residues. V lost 10 bases to trimming and J lost 6 bases; unmatched junction nucleotides: 12. Germline V CDR1 and CDR2: ENHRY, SYGVKD.

The CDR3 coding sequence is TGCAGCCCCACCCAGGGCATGAACACTGAAGCTTTCTTT. Encoded protein: CSPTQGMNTEAFF. V gene TRBV29-1 combines with J gene TRBJ1-1; D perhaps matches TRBD1 (5 bases). CDR3 length: 13 amino acids. Germline V gives CDR1 SQVTM, CDR2 ANQGSEA. V was shortened by 8 bases and J by 0 bases, with 13 bases between the two germline ends.

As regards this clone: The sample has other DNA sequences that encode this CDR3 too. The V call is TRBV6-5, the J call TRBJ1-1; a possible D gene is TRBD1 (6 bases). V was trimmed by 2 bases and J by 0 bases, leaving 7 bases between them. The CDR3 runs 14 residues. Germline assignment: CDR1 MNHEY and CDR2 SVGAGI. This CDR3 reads CASSYQGMNTEAFF. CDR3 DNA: TGTGCCAGCAGTTACCAGGGGATGAACACTGAAGCTTTCTTT.

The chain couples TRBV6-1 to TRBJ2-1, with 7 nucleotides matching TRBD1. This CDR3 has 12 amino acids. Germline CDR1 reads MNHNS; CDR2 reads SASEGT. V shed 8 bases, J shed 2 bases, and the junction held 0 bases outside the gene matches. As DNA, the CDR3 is TGTGCCAGCGGACAGGCCTACAATGAGCAGTTCTTC. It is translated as CASGQAYNEQFF.

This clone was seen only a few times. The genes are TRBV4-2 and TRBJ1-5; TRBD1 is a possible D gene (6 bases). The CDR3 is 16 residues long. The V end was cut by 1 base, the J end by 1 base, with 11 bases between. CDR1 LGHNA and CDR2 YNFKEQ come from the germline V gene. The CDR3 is CASSQGFDRSNQPQHF. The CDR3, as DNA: TGTGCCAGCAGCCAAGGTTTCGACAGGAGCAATCAGCCCCAGCATTTT.

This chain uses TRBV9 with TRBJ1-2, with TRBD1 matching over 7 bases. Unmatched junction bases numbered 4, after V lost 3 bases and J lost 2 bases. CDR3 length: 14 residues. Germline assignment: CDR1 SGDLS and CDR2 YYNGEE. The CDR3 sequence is CASSASGQNYGYTF. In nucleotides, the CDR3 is TGTGCCAGCAGCGCCTCGGGACAGAACTATGGCTACACCTTC.

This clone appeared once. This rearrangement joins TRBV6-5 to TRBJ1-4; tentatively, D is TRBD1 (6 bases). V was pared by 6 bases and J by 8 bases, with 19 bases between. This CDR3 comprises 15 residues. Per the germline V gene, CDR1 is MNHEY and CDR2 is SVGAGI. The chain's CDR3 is CASRLQGNSKEKLFF. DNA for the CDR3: TGTGCCAGCAGGTTACAGGGAAACTCAAAGGAAAAACTGTTTTTT.

CDR3 DNA: TGTGCCAGCAGCTCGATCAGGACTAGCCCCACAGATACGCAGTATTTT. Its protein product is CASSSIRTSPTDTQYF. V is TRBV13 and J is TRBJ2-3; 8 nucleotides align to TRBD2. This CDR3 has 16 residues. The germline V gene has CDR1 PRHDT and CDR2 FYEKMQ (reference sequence). V lost 4 bases and J lost 2; bases outside the gene matches: 8.

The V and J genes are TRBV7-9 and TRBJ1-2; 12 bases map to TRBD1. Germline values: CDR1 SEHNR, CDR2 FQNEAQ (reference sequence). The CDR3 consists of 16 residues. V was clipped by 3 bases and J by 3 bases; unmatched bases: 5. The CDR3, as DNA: TGTGCCAGCAGCTTCTCCGGGACAGGGGGCGACTATGGCTACACCTTC. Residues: CASSFSGTGGDYGYTF.

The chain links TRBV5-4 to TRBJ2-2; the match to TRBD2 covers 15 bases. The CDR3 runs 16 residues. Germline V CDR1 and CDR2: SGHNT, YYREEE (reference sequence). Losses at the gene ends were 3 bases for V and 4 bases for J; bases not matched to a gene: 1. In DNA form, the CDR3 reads TGTGCCAGCAGCTGGGGACTAGCGGGAGGCACCGGGGAGCTGTTTTTT. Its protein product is CASSWGLAGGTGELFF.

The CDR3 loop reads CACREGYEQYF. Here the CDR3 DNA reads TGTGCATGCCGGGAGGGCTACGAGCAGTACTTC. V usage is TRBV6-5 and J usage is TRBJ2-5, with 8 positions matching TRBD2. With the DNA end fitting TRBJ2-7 better, the J assignment may be wrong. Germline V gene sequence: CDR1 MNHEY, CDR2 SVGAGI. The CDR3 runs to 11 residues.